This T cell receptor (beta chain) derives from a study of siplizumab effects on memory and regulatory T cells. General study findings and limits: Solely a minor proportion of alloreactive clones could be assigned to unstimulated subsets. Mappable alloreactive CD4+ clones came from Treg cells about 66% of the time on average with siplizumab, against 25% to 30% in controls. Proliferating Tregs from siplizumab cultures lacked functional confirmation of suppression.

This clone was observed a single time. The target antigen is unknown. Each sample yielded around 9.4 x 10^4 assayed TCR templates. The data were produced by immunoSEQ multiplex PCR, yet TCRdb's version contains in-frame clones alone and is incomplete. The sample records more than 85,000 clones, around 90% being singletons. The sequencing sample was made of CD4+ T cells sorted from blood. The clonotype was recovered from a human donor in good health. Some clones in this sample may be carry-over from other donors' samples.

CDR3 sequence reads: CSTERTGGVTDTQYF. In DNA form, the CDR3 reads TGCAGTACGGAGAGGACGGGAGGGGTCACAGATACGCAGTATTTT. This chain joins TRBV29-1 and TRBJ2-3, with 8 bases aligning to TRBD2. This CDR3 is built from 15 residues. Per the germline V gene, CDR1 is SQVTM and CDR2 is ANQGSEA.